One TCR beta chain is described in this entry. This clone was picked up a small number of times. No cognate antigen has been identified for it. No base qualities exist here, and no much larger clone lies one base off it. Germline trimming amounts to 0 bases on V and 4 bases on J, with 8 as the count of junction bases outside the gene matches. The germline V gene yields SGHNT for CDR1 and YENEEA for CDR2. The CDR3 sequence holds 17 residues, the cysteine and phenylalanine included. The DNA shown is the 51-base CDR3, in frame from base 1. According to the study, the label for this sample's time point signals: cycle 1 day 1 (C1D1), immediately before nivolumab initiation. Every trial patient had relapsed after autologous stem cell transplantation, and cohorts A, B and C differed in prior brentuximab vedotin exposure. A total of over 50 patients with relapsed/refractory classical Hodgkin lymphoma made up the trial cohort, and each patient's best overall response was complete response, partial response or progressive disease. Single-agent nivolumab was administered to trial patients in the multi-cohort phase II CheckMate 205 trial. An independent review committee assessed best overall response using the 2007 International Working Group response criteria. Trial PBMCs were obtained immediately prior to nivolumab initiation (C1D1) and on therapy at cycle 2 day 1 and cycle 4 day 1. After peripheral blood was drawn into 8 mL Vacutainer Cell Preparation Tubes, PBMCs were isolated by centrifugation and then cryopreserved.

This record comes from a study of PD-1 blockade in classical Hodgkin lymphoma (dated by TCRdb to the early 2020s). Regarding the research as a whole: Nivolumab dosing was 3 mg/kg intravenously every 2 weeks, continuing until either disease progression or unacceptable toxicity. The study used CyTOF and TCR beta sequencing to define a peripheral blood immune signature of response to PD-1 blockade in classical Hodgkin lymphoma. What the study reported, not specific to this receptor: CD4+ but not CD8+ TCR diversity rose significantly by C4D1 (p=0.0027 vs p=0.16), most apparent in complete responders (p=0.02). Among trial patients, those achieving complete response had baseline diversity similar to that of newly diagnosed patients, while diversity was significantly lower in partial responders and progressors. The study was limited to a single clinical trial cohort, and causes of repertoire differences, possibly disease activity or prior therapy, remained undefined. Lower diversity was seen in patients whose nivolumab began less than 1 year after ASCT, and these patients were left out of later analyses so that immune reconstitution would not confound the results. Baseline TCR diversity was reported to be lower in newly diagnosed patients than in healthy donors, and even lower in relapsed/refractory patients.

The Qiagen DNeasy kit was used to extract genomic DNA from unsorted PBMCs and from the negatively selected CD4+ and CD8+ fractions. Using primers that anneal to V and J segments, immunoSEQ multiplex PCR amplified the TCR beta CDR3 regions. A synthetic immune receptor repertoire was used to minimize amplification bias, and any remaining bias was removed computationally after sequencing. Under the source paper's analysis protocol: Custom Python scripts were used to quantify repertoire diversity as the Shannon entropy index. Unsorted, CD4+ and CD8+ repertoires were examined separately, except in combined analyses, for which CD4+ and CD8+ sequences were merged in silico. A clone counted as expanded when the clone's frequency after treatment rose at least 2-fold relative to C1D1, and clones undetected at baseline were given a pseudocount of 0.5. Singleton clones were defined as clones with 0 or 1 copy at C1D1, and non-singleton clones were defined as clones with 2 or more copies. Clones expanded in unsorted samples were assigned a CD4+, CD8+ or unknown annotation through matching of protein sequences in sorted samples from the same patient. Wilcoxon tests were applied to paired samples to test diversity changes from C1D1 to C4D1. What TCRdb holds here is the immuneACCESS table cut down to in-frame rearrangements. Part of the clones is not present; checked against another copy, under half of the missing clones reflect an unresolved V gene, and the others are unexplained. V and J calls and clone size come straight from that table; D and trimming were deduced from the DNA. The sample has 10,000 to 15,000 clones on record, around 80% of them singletons. Roughly 25% of the sample is in the top ten clones.

Specimen: peripheral blood mononuclear cells (PBMCs), collected at baseline. Recombination joined TRBV11-3 with TRBJ2-3, and TRBD2 matches 9 of the central bases. The receptor's source is a human donor with classical Hodgkin lymphoma. In nucleotide form, the sequence is TGTGCCAGCAGCTTAGATTCACGCGGGAGGGCCTCAGATACGCAGTATTTT. This is translated as CASSLDSRGRASDTQYF.